This T cell receptor (beta chain) was sequenced during a study of cytomegalovirus exposure and HLA in healthy donors. In the PCR, 60 Vbeta and 13 Jbeta primers were used. The method was immunoSEQ multiplex PCR; TCRdb's version includes in-frame clones alone and lacks a portion of them. The data hold over 100,000 clones, with around 61% observed a single time. Germline V gives CDR1 MGHRA, CDR2 YSYEKL. Trimming pared 3 bases from V and 8 bases from J, leaving 14 bases between. CDR3 length: 14 residues. Each donor was healthy, and each was a bone marrow donor. The rearrangement joins TRBV4-1 to TRBJ2-1, with a tentative D call TRBD2 (6 bases). The source material was PBMCs. The TCR comes from a woman between 25 and 40 years old in good health and CMV-seronegative. CDR3 nucleotide sequence: TGCGCCAGCAGCCAGGTGACTAGTAAATATGAGCAGTTCTTC. It translates to CASSQVTSKYEQFF.